The 32 T cell receptor beta chains in this list originate from one sample, sequenced in a study of cytomegalovirus exposure and HLA in healthy donors. The PCR contained 60 Vbeta and 13 Jbeta primers. The table came from immunoSEQ multiplex PCR; TCRdb's copy has only in-frame clones and leaves some out. The profile shows approximately 130,000 clones, roughly 9% of them singletons. The sample consisted of PBMCs. These receptors originate from a woman in her thirties or forties in good health and CMV-seropositive.

This chain's CDR3 is CASSLRVGDQETQYF. CDR3 DNA: TGTGCCAGCAGCCTAAGGGTAGGGGACCAAGAGACCCAGTACTTC. The chain links TRBV4-2 to TRBJ2-5, with D tentatively TRBD1 (5 bases). Trimming took off 4 bases at V and 0 bases at J, with 12 bases between the two ends. The CDR3 has 15 residues. The germline gives CDR1 LGHNA, CDR2 YNFKEQ.

This clone has just a few counts. This chain joins TRBV28 and TRBJ1-5; D gene ambiguous. CDR1 is MDHEN and CDR2 is SYDVKM in the germline V gene. V was trimmed by 5 bases and J by 9 bases, leaving 11 bases between them. CDR3 length equals 12 residues. CDR3 nucleotide sequence: TGTGCCAGCAGTCCCCCACGGGGGCCCCAGCATTTT. Its protein product is CASSPPRGPQHF. Looking up the rest from reference TRBV28 and TRBJ1-5 gives the full variable domain: DVKVTQSSRYLVKRTGEKVFLECVQDMDHENMFWYRQDPGLGLRLIYFSYDVKMKEKGDIPEGYSVSREKKERFSLILESASTNQTSMYLCASSPPRGPQHFGDGTRLSIL.

This clone occurred a few times. The chain joins TRBV4-1 to TRBJ2-3, with a possible D match to TRBD2 (6 bases). In germline, CDR1 is MGHRA, CDR2 YSYEKL. Trimming took off 4 bases at V and 3 bases at J, with 11 bases between the two ends. CDR3 length: 14 residues. CDR3: CASSPRGLTDTQYF. The DNA for the CDR3 is TGCGCCAGCAGCCCCCGGGGGTTAACAGATACGCAGTATTTT.

This clone was counted between two and nine times. The chain has TRBV9 and TRBJ2-1; 7 bases line up with TRBD2. Germline assignment: CDR1 SGDLS and CDR2 YYNGEE. The CDR3 extends over 15 amino acids. Unmatched junction bases numbered 9, after V lost 0 bases and J lost 9 bases. The CDR3 loop reads CASSVGLAGVGEQFF. The CDR3 bases are TGTGCCAGCAGCGTAGGACTAGCTGGAGTGGGTGAGCAGTTCTTC.

This clone was detected only a few times. The chain couples TRBV6-5 to TRBJ2-3; 7 positions match TRBD2. This CDR3 region has 16 residues. Germline V gene sequence: CDR1 MNHEY, CDR2 SVGAGI. V lost 0 bases to trimming and J lost 5 bases; unmatched junction nucleotides: 8. CDR3 bases: TGTGCCAGCAGTTACTCGGGGGGGACCGCCCGAGATACGCAGTATTTT. This sequence encodes CASSYSGGTARDTQYF.

V gene TRBV9 combines with J gene TRBJ1-3; 7 bases agree with TRBD1. The length of the CDR3 is 21 residues. The V gene's germline CDR1 is SGDLS and CDR2 YYNGEE. V trimming: 3 bases; J trimming: 3 bases; junction bases outside the gene matches: 24. In nucleotides, the CDR3 is TGTGCCAGCAGCGGTGGGGCGGACAGGTGGAATCCGAAGGCGTATGGAAACACCATATATTTT. Protein sequence: CASSGGADRWNPKAYGNTIYF.

This clone was observed a handful of times. The J gene is TRBJ2-7, the V gene TRBV6-5, with 12 bases that match TRBD2. CDR1 MNHEY and CDR2 SVGAGI come from the germline V gene. This CDR3 spans 13 amino acids. V was pared by 7 bases and J by 6 bases, with 4 bases of the junction left unmatched. The CDR3 DNA sequence: TGTGCCAGCACGACTAGCGGGGGAAGCGAGCAGTACTTC. Its translation is CASTTSGGSEQYF.

The CDR3 loop is CASSPQGAGTEAFF. The CDR3 nucleotides are TGTGCCAGCTCACCCCAGGGGGCTGGGACTGAAGCTTTCTTT. The rearrangement joins TRBV18 to TRBJ1-1, with TRBD1 matching 8 bases. Germline V gene data show CDR1 as KGHSH and CDR2 as LQKENI. The CDR3 is 14 residues long. The J segment lost 5 bases and the V segment lost 3 bases, leaving 5 bases of the junction unmatched.

The V gene is TRBV7-9, the J gene TRBJ2-3, with 9 bases fitting TRBD1. The CDR3 is 18 amino acids. CDR1 SEHNR and CDR2 FQNEAQ come from the germline V gene (reference sequence). V gave up 5 bases and J gave up 1 base; unmatched junction bases: 13. CDR3 loop: CASSHGLKQGAGTDTQYF. CDR3 coding DNA: TGTGCCAGCAGCCATGGCCTCAAACAGGGGGCCGGCACAGATACGCAGTATTTT.

With regard to this clone: Other DNA sequences in this sample translate to the same CDR3. The rearrangement links TRBV5-1 to TRBJ2-3, with 9 bases matching TRBD1. This CDR3 region has 16 residues. V gave up 5 bases and J gave up 4 bases; unmatched junction bases: 11. Germline values: CDR1 SGHRS, CDR2 YFSETQ. CDR3 DNA: TGCGCCAGCAGTTTACGGTCAACAGGGGGCGCAGATACGCAGTATTTT. Protein: CASSLRSTGGADTQYF.

V is TRBV7-2 and J is TRBJ2-4; D uncertain. The CDR3 is 14 amino acids. V dropped 5 bases and J dropped 1 base, with 9 bases sitting between them. Germline lookup yields CDR1 SGHTA and CDR2 FQGNSA. The CDR3 DNA follows: TGTGCCAGCAGCGTAAGTGAGGCCAAAAACATTCAGTACTTC. Translated: CASSVSEAKNIQYF.

This chain joins TRBV9 and TRBJ2-1; 8 bases map to TRBD2. V shed 4 bases, J shed 7 bases, and the junction held 13 bases outside the gene matches. Germline CDR1 SGDLS, CDR2 YYNGEE. The CDR3 runs 16 residues. DNA of the CDR3: TGTGCCAGCAGCTCGAGACTAGCGCACCCCGGTAATGAGCAGTTCTTC. This encodes CASSSRLAHPGNEQFF.

The rearrangement joins TRBV30 to TRBJ1-4; TRBD1 matches at 11 bases. The ends lost 5 bases at V and 3 bases at J; junction bases unmatched: 8. The length of the CDR3 is 16 residues. In germline, CDR1 is GTSNPN, CDR2 SVGIG (reference sequence). The CDR3 coding sequence is TGTGCCTGGGGGACAGGGGGAGGATTGGCTAATGAAAAACTGTTTTTT. Protein: CAWGTGGGLANEKLFF.

The V and J genes are TRBV5-4 and TRBJ2-1; TRBD1 agrees at 11 bases. Unmatched junction bases numbered 2, after V lost 3 bases and J lost 6 bases. Germline loops: CDR1 SGHNT, CDR2 YYREEE (reference sequence). This CDR3 region has 14 residues. The CDR3 bases are TGTGCCAGCAGCTGGACAGGGGGCCGCAATGAGCAGTTCTTC. It specifies CASSWTGGRNEQFF.

This clone has just a few counts. Since no conserved phenylalanine or tryptophan closes the CDR3, a read error is the likely cause. The chain has TRBV7-3 and TRBJ1-1; perhaps TRBD1 as D (5 bases). Deletions cut 5 bases from V and 2 bases from J, with 21 bases between. This CDR3 is 17 amino acids long. Germline V gene lookup returns CDR1 SGHTA and CDR2 FQGTGA. CDR3 residues: CASSLRGDLMGNTEAFS. Here the CDR3 DNA reads TGTGCCAGCAGCCTCCGGGGGGACCTAATGGGAAACACTGAAGCTTTCTCT.

This clone was picked up a small number of times. The chain carries TRBV27 and TRBJ2-3; the D gene is possibly TRBD2 (5 bases). CDR3 length equals 12 residues. Germline V gives CDR1 MNHEY, CDR2 SMNVEV (reference sequence). V lost 4 bases to trimming and J lost 8 bases, with 10 bases between them. This CDR3 reads CASSSGVGTQYF. In DNA, the CDR3 is TGTGCCAGCAGTTCCGGGGTTGGTACGCAGTATTTT.

Only a few counts were recorded for this clone. The rearrangement joins TRBV30 to TRBJ1-2; D unclear. V shed 0 bases and J shed 7 bases, with 12 bases lying between them. Germline V gene lookup returns CDR1 GTSNPN and CDR2 SVGIG (reference sequence). The length of the CDR3 is 13 residues. CDR3 DNA: TGTGCCTGGAGTGTTAACAGTGGTCTTGGCTACACCTTC. Translating it yields CAWSVNSGLGYTF.

This chain joins TRBV7-9 and TRBJ1-5; TRBD1 might be the D (5 bases). V lost 4 bases, J lost 10 bases, and 14 bases lay in between. Germline values: CDR1 SEHNR, CDR2 FQNEAQ (reference sequence). This CDR3 comprises 13 residues. CDR3 nucleotide sequence: TGTGCCAGCAGCTCACTCGAGGGACTCCCCCAGCATTTT. It is translated as CASSSLEGLPQHF.

This clone was detected a few times. V usage is TRBV11-1 and J usage is TRBJ1-1, with 7 bases lining up with TRBD1. The CDR3 consists of 16 residues. The germline gives CDR1 SGHAT, CDR2 FQDESV (reference sequence). Trimming removed 5 bases from V and 1 base from J; junction bases left unmatched: 10. The CDR3 nucleotides read TGTGCCAGCAGCCTGGGGACAGTAAAACCGAACACTGAAGCTTTCTTT. Translated, it gives CASSLGTVKPNTEAFF. The complete variable domain, with remaining parts taken from reference TRBV11-1 and TRBJ1-1, reads EAEVAQSPRYKITEKSQAVAFWCDPISGHATLYWYRQILGQGPELLVQFQDESVVDDSQLPKDRFSAERLKGVDSTLKIQPAELGDSAMYLCASSLGTVKPNTEAFFGQGTRLTVV.

This clone was seen more than once but under ten times. The J gene is TRBJ2-3, the V gene TRBV29-1; D gene unclear. This CDR3 is built from 12 residues. V gave up 6 bases and J gave up 4 bases, with 11 bases separating them. The germline V gene has CDR1 SQVTM and CDR2 ANQGSEA. DNA of the CDR3: TGCAGCGTGTGGGTTCGGGCAGATACGCAGTATTTT. Its translation is CSVWVRADTQYF.

The chain has TRBV16 and TRBJ1-6; a possible D gene is TRBD1 (6 bases). V was clipped by 1 base and J by 8 bases, with 12 bases between them. CDR3 length equals 15 residues. CDR1 and CDR2 (germline): KGHSY, FQNENV. The CDR3 DNA follows: TGTGCCAGCAGCCAATACAGGGCCCCTTATTCACCCCTCCACTTT. Its translation: CASSQYRAPYSPLHF.

Only a few counts were recorded for this clone. The chain is built from TRBV28 and TRBJ2-3, with 7 positions matching TRBD2. The CDR3 sequence is 12 residues long. From germline, CDR1 is MDHEN and CDR2 SYDVKM. V shed 6 bases and J 5 bases; nucleotides not matched to a gene: 2. The CDR3 is CASRASGDTQYF. CDR3 coding DNA: TGTGCCAGCAGGGCTAGCGGAGATACGCAGTATTTT.

This clone has a handful of counts. V usage is TRBV15 and J usage is TRBJ1-1; 9 bases agree with TRBD1. Germline lookup yields CDR1 LNHNV and CDR2 YYDKDF (reference sequence). This CDR3 has 14 amino acids. The trim removed 0 bases at V and 10 bases at J, leaving 6 bases unmatched. The CDR3 here is CATSRDIGTGRAFF. The CDR3 DNA follows: TGTGCCACCAGCAGAGATATAGGGACAGGGAGAGCTTTCTTT. The full variable domain, its missing parts supplied by reference TRBV15 and TRBJ1-1, is DAMVIQNPRYQVTQFGKPVTLSCSQTLNHNVMYWYQQKSSQAPKLLFHYYDKDFNNEADTPDNFQSRRPNTSFCFLDIRSPGLGDTAMYLCATSRDIGTGRAFFGQGTRLTVV.

This clone has just a few counts. The V call is TRBV9, the J call TRBJ2-2; 10 nucleotides agree with TRBD2. CDR1 SGDLS and CDR2 YYNGEE come from the germline V gene. This CDR3 spans 17 amino acids. With V trimmed by 0 bases and J by 9 bases, 11 bases remained unmatched. CDR3 in DNA: TGTGCCAGCAGCGTAGCCGGTCTAGCGGGGGAAACAAGGGAGCTGTTTTTT. It codes for CASSVAGLAGETRELFF. The entire variable domain, with the rest obtained from reference TRBV9 and TRBJ2-2, is as follows: DSGVTQTPKHLITATGQRVTLRCSPRSGDLSVYWYQQSLDQGLQFLIQYYNGEERAKGNILERFSAQQFPDLHSELNLSSLELGDSALYFCASSVAGLAGETRELFFGEGSRLTVL.

This clone was recorded a few times. The chain is built from TRBV5-6 and TRBJ1-2; tentatively, D is TRBD1 (6 bases). The CDR3 loop spans 14 amino acids. Trimming left V 1 base short and J 8 bases short, with 15 bases between. CDR1 is SGHDT and CDR2 is YYEEEE in the germline V gene. CDR3 nucleotides: TGTGCCAGCAGCTTGAGGAAGGGGGATCGAGGCTACACCTTC. It is translated as CASSLRKGDRGYTF.

This chain links TRBV10-1 with TRBJ1-1, with D perhaps TRBD1 (6 bases). The CDR3 sequence is 12 residues long. Germline CDR1 WNHNN, CDR2 SYGVQD (reference sequence). Between the trimmed V and J ends, which lost 8 bases and 2 bases, there was a span of 9 bases. The CDR3 loop reads CASGQPNTEAFF. CDR3 DNA sequence: TGCGCCAGCGGACAGCCTAACACTGAAGCTTTCTTT.

The chain has TRBV10-3 and TRBJ2-1, with 8 bases fitting TRBD2. CDR1 is ENHRY, CDR2 SYGVKD, per germline. With V trimmed by 4 bases and J by 7 bases, 15 bases remained unmatched. The CDR3 covers 17 residues. DNA of the CDR3: TGTGCCATCAGTGGCGGCGGGGCCGGGGGGGCCCGTAATGAGCAGTTCTTC. It codes for CAISGGGAGGARNEQFF.

This clone was detected a few times. The chain joins TRBV10-1 to TRBJ1-1; TRBD1 is a possible D gene (6 bases). The CDR3 loop spans 14 amino acids. With 5 bases removed from V and 1 base from J, the gap between germline ends came to 11 bases. CDR1 and CDR2 from the germline V gene are WNHNN and SYGVQD (reference sequence). The CDR3: CASSMGAPNTEAFF. The DNA for the CDR3 is TGCGCCAGCAGTATGGGGGCTCCGAACACTGAAGCTTTCTTT.

The chain carries TRBV25-1 and TRBJ1-2; 9 bases align to TRBD1. The length of the CDR3 is 15 residues. V gave up 7 bases and J gave up 7 bases; unmatched junction bases: 13. CDR1 and CDR2 (germline): MGHDK, SYGVNS. The CDR3 bases are TGTGCCAGCAAGGAGGGGGACAGGGTGCTAGGTGGCTACACCTTC. Translated: CASKEGDRVLGGYTF.

In this sample, this clone turned up a few times. The CDR3 sequence is CASSLTGLNTEAFF. CDR3 nucleotide sequence: TGTGCCAGCAGCTTGACAGGGTTGAACACTGAAGCTTTCTTT. V gene TRBV7-6 combines with J gene TRBJ1-1, with 7 nucleotides matching TRBD1. Losses at the gene ends were 3 bases for V and 0 bases for J; bases not matched to a gene: 1. The CDR3 has 14 residues. Germline CDR1 is SGHVS and CDR2 is FNYEAQ. Full variable domain (remainder filled in from reference TRBV7-6 and TRBJ1-1): GAGVSQSPRYKVTKRGQDVALRCDPISGHVSLYWYRQALGQGPEFLTYFNYEAQQDKSGLPNDRFSAERPEGSISTLTIQRTEQRDSAMYRCASSLTGLNTEAFFGQGTRLTVV.

V usage is TRBV11-2 and J usage is TRBJ1-1; no clear D. From germline, CDR1 is SGHAT and CDR2 FQNNGV. V shed 1 base and J shed 0 bases, with 15 bases lying between them. The CDR3 is 17 amino acids. CDR3 bases: TGTGCCAGCAGCTTAGTAGGAGGTTACTGGGTGAACACTGAAGCTTTCTTT. Translating gives CASSLVGGYWVNTEAFF. The full variable domain, completed using reference TRBV11-2 and TRBJ1-1, is EAGVAQSPRYKIIEKRQSVAFWCNPISGHATLYWYQQILGQGPKLLIQFQNNGVVDDSQLPKDRFSAERLKGVDSTLKIQPAKLEDSAVYLCASSLVGGYWVNTEAFFGQGTRLTVV.

J is TRBJ2-3 and V is TRBV10-3, with TRBD2 as a possible D gene (6 bases). Germline V lookup: CDR1 ENHRY, CDR2 SYGVKD. Between the trimmed V and J ends, which lost 3 bases and 2 bases, there was a span of 12 bases. The CDR3 runs to 15 residues. Here the CDR3 DNA reads TGTGCCATCAGTGAATTCGGAGGGTACACAGATACGCAGTATTTT. This gives the protein CAISEFGGYTDTQYF.